Reported below is one T cell receptor beta chain. Its specificity is not known. The data are from a study of T cell responses to AZD1222 COVID-19 vaccine. Study-wide points: After two AZD1222 doses, spike-specific TCR breadth and depth rose versus day 0. The peak T cell response came first, and repertoires were sampled only after it.

Only in-frame clones appear in the TCRdb table, and some are missing; sequencing was by immunoSEQ multiplex PCR. The repertoire includes 150,000 to 200,000 clones, roughly 94% of them detected once, and 5.1% sits in the top ten. V gave up 5 bases and J gave up 0 bases, with 6 bases separating them. Germline V CDR1 and CDR2: KGHDR, SFDVKD. CDR3 length: 14 amino acids. The receptor's source is an adult who received the AZD1222 COVID-19 vaccine. The source material was peripheral blood, sampled 28 days after the second AZD1222 dose. This chain links TRBV24-1 with TRBJ2-2; D not resolved. DNA of the CDR3: TGTGCCACCAGTGGGACCGCGAACACCGGGGAGCTGTTTTTT. Residues: CATSGTANTGELFF.